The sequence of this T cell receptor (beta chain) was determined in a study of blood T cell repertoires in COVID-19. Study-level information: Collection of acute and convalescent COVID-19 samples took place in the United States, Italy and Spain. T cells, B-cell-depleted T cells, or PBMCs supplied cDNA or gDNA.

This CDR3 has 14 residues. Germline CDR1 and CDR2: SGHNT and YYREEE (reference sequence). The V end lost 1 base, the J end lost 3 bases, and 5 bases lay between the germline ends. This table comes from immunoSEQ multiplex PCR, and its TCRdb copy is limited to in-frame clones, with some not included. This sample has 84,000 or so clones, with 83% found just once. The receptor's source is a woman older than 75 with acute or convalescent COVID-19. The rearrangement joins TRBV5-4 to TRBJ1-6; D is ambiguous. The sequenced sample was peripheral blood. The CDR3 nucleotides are TGTGCCAGCAGCTTGTATAGCTATAATTCACCCCTCCACTTT. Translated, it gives CASSLYSYNSPLHF.